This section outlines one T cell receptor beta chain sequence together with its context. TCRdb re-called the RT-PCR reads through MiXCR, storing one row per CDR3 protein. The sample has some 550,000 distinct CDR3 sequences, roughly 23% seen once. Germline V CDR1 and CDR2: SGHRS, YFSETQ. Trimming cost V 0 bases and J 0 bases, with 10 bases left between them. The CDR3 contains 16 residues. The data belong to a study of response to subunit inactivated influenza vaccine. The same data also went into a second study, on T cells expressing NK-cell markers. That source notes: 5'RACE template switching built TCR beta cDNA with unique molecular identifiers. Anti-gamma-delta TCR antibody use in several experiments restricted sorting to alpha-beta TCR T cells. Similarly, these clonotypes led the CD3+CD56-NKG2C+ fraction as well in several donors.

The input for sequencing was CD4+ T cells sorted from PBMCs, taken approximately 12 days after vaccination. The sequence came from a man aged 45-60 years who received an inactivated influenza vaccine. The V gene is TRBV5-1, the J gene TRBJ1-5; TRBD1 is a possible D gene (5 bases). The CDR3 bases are TGCGCCAGCAGCTTGGGACAGCCCAATAGCAATCAGCCCCAGCATTTT. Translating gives CASSLGQPNSNQPQHF.